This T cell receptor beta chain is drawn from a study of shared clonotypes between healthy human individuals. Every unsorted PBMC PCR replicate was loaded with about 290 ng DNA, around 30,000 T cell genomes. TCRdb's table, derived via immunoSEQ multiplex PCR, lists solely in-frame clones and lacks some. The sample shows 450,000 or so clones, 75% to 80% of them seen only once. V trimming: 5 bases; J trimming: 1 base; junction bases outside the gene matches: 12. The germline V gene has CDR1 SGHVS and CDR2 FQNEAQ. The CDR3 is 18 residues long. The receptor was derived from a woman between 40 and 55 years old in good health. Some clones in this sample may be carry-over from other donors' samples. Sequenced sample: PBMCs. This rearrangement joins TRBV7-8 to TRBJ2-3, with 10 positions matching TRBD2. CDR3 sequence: CASSGSGTSAQRTDTQYF. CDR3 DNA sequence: TGTGCCAGCAGCGGCTCCGGGACTAGCGCTCAACGCACAGATACGCAGTATTTT.